This T cell receptor beta chain comes out of a study of cytomegalovirus exposure and HLA in healthy donors. This PCR relied on a set of 60 Vbeta primers and 13 Jbeta primers. Clones were read by immunoSEQ multiplex PCR, and TCRdb kept only the in-frame ones, dropping some. Of about 140,000 clones listed, roughly three quarters are singletons. Looked up from germline, CDR1 is MNHEY and CDR2 is SVGAGI. The length of the CDR3 is 15 residues. V gave up 5 bases and J gave up 7 bases; unmatched junction bases: 11. Sequenced sample: PBMCs. The chain has TRBV6-5 and TRBJ1-5, with TRBD1 matching 7 bases. The sequence derives from a woman aged 45-59 years in good health and CMV-seronegative. The CDR3 region has the DNA TGTGCCAGCAGTCTGAGACAGGGTTCGGGACAGCCCCAGCATTTT. Residues: CASSLRQGSGQPQHF.